This T cell receptor beta chain was profiled in a study of PD-L1 blockade in urothelial cancer (dated by TCRdb to 2017 to 2019). Regarding the study in general: All patients started therapy around 2014 and received atezolizumab 1,200 mg intravenously every 3 weeks. An ECOG performance status of 0 or 1 was recorded for the patients, and 0 to 3 prior chemotherapy regimens had been received by the patients. The study, an exploratory multi-omic analysis, examined somatic, immune and clinical correlates of response to PD-L1 blockade with atezolizumab in urothelial cancer. About 90% of the roughly 29 patients were males with bladder-origin urothelial cancer, and about 65% of the roughly 29 reported a prior smoking history. In the same patients, whole exome sequencing and RNA sequencing of pretreatment tumors were performed in addition to TCR sequencing. Pretreatment blood TCR-seq was available for fewer than 30 patients, at least one posttreatment blood collection was obtained for 25 or so patients, and tumor TCR-seq was available for 25 or so patients. TCR sequencing covered pretreatment tumor samples and matched, serially collected peripheral blood taken before and after atezolizumab treatment. A median of roughly 140,000 T cells and approximately 86,000 unique TCRs was obtained from blood samples, and a median clonality of roughly 0.08 was observed. Blood samples were analyzed at two time points: 3 weeks after treatment start (second dose) and 6 weeks after treatment start. Progression-free survival longer than 6 months counted as durable clinical benefit, and TCR features were additionally tested against both progression-free and overall survival. Ten or so patients reached durable clinical benefit, while 20 or so patients did not. The study at large found these results: Because the sample size was small (n ≈ 29) and many of the analyses were exploratory, the results are meant to be hypothesis-generating. At 3 weeks after the start of treatment, tumor-associated TCR clones in peripheral blood had expanded more in patients with durable benefit (n ≈ 24, p = 0.022). Improved progression-free and overall survival was associated with having pretreatment peripheral blood TCR clonality below the median.

The sample's time point label, decoded: peripheral blood 6 weeks after treatment start. A total of 29 patients with locally advanced or metastatic urothelial carcinoma, treated at Memorial Sloan Kettering on a trial protocol, made up the cohort. Peripheral blood mononuclear cells were collected pretreatment and during treatment, at between 1 and 8 total time points per patient. The Qiagen DNeasy Blood extraction kit was used to purify genomic DNA from total PBMCs and tumor samples. Collected pretreatment and during treatment, PBMCs were isolated and stored as previously described. Note on this clone: Its antigen is currently not known. Base qualities are not provided; no much larger clone lies one nucleotide away.

Measured from the cysteine to the phenylalanine, the CDR3 is 15 residues long. Kept here is only the CDR3 DNA, which spans 45 bases and is read in frame from base 1. Trimming leaves V shorter by 3 bases and J shorter by 6 bases, with the junction holding 5 bases beyond the gene matches. The germline V gene sets CDR1 to KGHSH and CDR2 to LQKENI. To estimate absolute template abundance from read counts, synthetic TCR analog templates were spiked into each PCR. The immunoSEQ assay used bias-controlled V and J gene primers to amplify TCRbeta CDR3 regions from genomic DNA. Rearranged TCRbeta segments were sequenced at approximately 20X coverage. The authors' analysis ran thus. Sequencing errors were corrected by clustering and CDR3s were annotated against IMGT to assign V, D and J genes. Downstream analyses used only productive TCRbeta rearrangements and left out out-of-frame or stop-codon sequences. Clonality was computed as one minus Shannon entropy normalized by the log of the number of unique productive sequences. Fisher's exact test with Benjamini-Hochberg correction, using a cutoff of adjusted p below 0.01, was how clones that differed between time points or between blood and tumor were identified. The clones in this table, taken by TCRdb from immuneACCESS, are in-frame only. Not every clone is retained; where verified, under half of the shortfall comes from an unresolved V gene, and the cause of the rest is unknown. V and J calls and clone size come straight from that table; D and trimming were deduced from the DNA. Within this sample are around 33,000 clones, with 70% to 90% of them counted one time only. Of the sample, approximately 8.1% is held by the ten largest clones.

This material consisted of PBMCs, taken around atezolizumab (anti-PD-L1) treatment. The V and J genes are TRBV18 and TRBJ1-5; 10 nucleotides in the junction match TRBD1. The clonotype originates from an elderly man with urothelial cancer. CDR3 sequence: CASSPGTGDIQPQHF. At the DNA level, the sequence is TGTGCCAGCTCACCCGGGACAGGGGACATTCAGCCCCAGCATTTT. The reference TRBV18 and TRBJ1-5 proteins fill in what lies around the CDR3, so the full variable domain reads NAGVMQNPRHLVRRRGQEARLRCSPMKGHSHVYWYRQLPEEGLKFMVYLQKENIIDESGMPKERFSAEFPKEGPSILRIQQVVRGDSAAYFCASSPGTGDIQPQHFGDGTRLSIL.